This passage covers 23 T cell receptor beta chains from one sample sequenced in a study of monozygotic twins with inflammatory bowel disease. TCRdb reanalyzed the 5' RACE reads and collapses them to one entry per CDR3 protein, without DNA. The sample data list around 450,000 distinct CDR3 sequences. The sequenced sample was blood. The receptors originated from a human donor with ulcerative colitis or Crohn's disease, or a healthy co-twin of an affected twin (not recorded which).

The gene calls are TRBV29-1 and TRBJ2-7; TCRdb reports TRBD1, a call that lacks DNA to check it against. Germline CDR1 reads SQVTM; CDR2 reads ANQGSEA. The CDR3 is 11 residues long. The CDR3 reads CSVNRQGAEYF.

This CDR3 is CASSQTSGEVNEQFF. The chain combines TRBV2 with TRBJ2-1; TCRdb reports TRBD2, a call that lacks DNA to check it against. The CDR3 has 15 amino acids. CDR1 is SNHLY and CDR2 is FYNNEI in the germline V gene.

The chain uses TRBV28 and TRBJ1-1; TCRdb reports TRBD1, a call that lacks DNA to check it against. CDR1 is MDHEN, CDR2 SYDVKM, per germline. The CDR3 contains 15 residues. The CDR3 sequence is CASSRPGTGNTEAFF.

The chain is built from TRBV27 and TRBJ1-2; TCRdb gives TRBD1 as the D gene, but with no DNA this cannot be confirmed. The germline CDR1 and CDR2 sequences are MNHEY and SMNVEV (reference sequence). This CDR3 is 14 amino acids long. CDR3 protein: CASRPGTGPNGYTF.

The V call is TRBV6-5, the J call TRBJ1-6. The CDR3 has 13 amino acids. CDR1 is MNHEY and CDR2 is SVGAGI in the germline V gene. CDR3 sequence reads: CASSYSTISPLHF.

The rearrangement links TRBV11-2 to TRBJ2-1. The germline V gene encodes CDR1 SGHAT and CDR2 FQNNGV. The CDR3 is made up of 14 amino acids. The CDR3 sequence: CASSRELGYNEQFF.

The V gene is TRBV5-6, the J gene TRBJ2-5; absent DNA, TCRdb's TRBD1 call cannot be checked. Germline V gives CDR1 SGHDT, CDR2 YYEEEE. The CDR3 is 16 residues long. CDR3 loop: CASSLGSRAREETQYF.

This sequence joins TRBV27 and TRBJ1-1. Germline assignment: CDR1 MNHEY and CDR2 SMNVEV (reference sequence). The CDR3 is 13 amino acids. CDR3 amino acids: CASSLSEYTEAFF.

The V gene is TRBV20-1, the J gene TRBJ1-1. This CDR3 has 14 amino acids. Germline CDR1 reads DFQATT; CDR2 reads SNEGSKA (reference sequence). The CDR3 reads CSAREDDLNTEAFF.

The chain has TRBV5-1 and TRBJ2-2. The CDR3 runs to 16 residues. Per germline, CDR1 SGHRS and CDR2 YFSETQ. CDR3 residues: CASSFYLTANTGELFF.

This chain uses TRBV9 with TRBJ1-2. The V gene's germline CDR1 is SGDLS and CDR2 YYNGEE. This CDR3 spans 13 amino acids. The CDR3 loop reads CASSVDHNYGYTF.

V usage is TRBV9 and J usage is TRBJ2-1. CDR3 length: 14 residues. Germline-derived CDR1 and CDR2 are SGDLS and YYNGEE. The CDR3 sequence is CASSVAHLDWKQFF.

This chain uses TRBV5-1 with TRBJ2-2; TCRdb names TRBD1, which stays unverified in the absence of DNA. This CDR3 comprises 14 residues. Germline CDR1 and CDR2: SGHRS and YFSETQ. This CDR3 reads CASSLTGTTGELFF. Based on the CDR3 plus reference TRBV5-1 and TRBJ2-2, the full variable domain is KAGVTQTPRYLIKTRGQQVTLSCSPISGHRSVSWYQQTPGQGLQFLFEYFSETQRNKGNFPGRFSGRQFSNSRSEMNVSTLELGDSALYLCASSLTGTTGELFFGEGSRLTVL.

The chain employs TRBV1 and TRBJ2-1; there is no DNA to check the TCRdb D call of TRBD2. TRBV1 is a pseudogene locus. The length of the CDR3 is 17 residues. The CDR3 region is CTSSQDTSGRLGNEQFF.

The rearrangement joins TRBV20-1 to TRBJ2-2. CDR1 and CDR2 (germline): DFQATT, SNEGSKA (reference sequence). The CDR3 is 16 residues long. The CDR3 loop reads CSARDPSVANTGELFF.

This chain uses TRBV7-6 with TRBJ1-4; the TCRdb D gene call, TRBD1, has no DNA to confirm it. This CDR3 region has 17 residues. Germline CDR1 and CDR2: SGHVS and FNYEAQ. CDR3 amino acids: CASSREIWTGLNEKLFF. The variable domain in full, completed from reference TRBV7-6 and TRBJ1-4, reads GAGVSQSPRYKVTKRGQDVALRCDPISGHVSLYWYRQALGQGPEFLTYFNYEAQQDKSGLPNDRFSAERPEGSISTLTIQRTEQRDSAMYRCASSREIWTGLNEKLFFGSGTQLSVL.

The V and J genes are TRBV6-5 and TRBJ2-7; TCRdb returns TRBD1, unconfirmable since there is no DNA. The CDR3 is 15 amino acids. Germline V gene data show CDR1 as MNHEY and CDR2 as SVGAGI. Here the CDR3 reads CASSQSGGVGNEQYF.

This chain uses TRBV7-2 with TRBJ2-5; TCRdb returns TRBD1, unconfirmable since there is no DNA. Germline CDR1 and CDR2: SGHTA and FQGNSA. This CDR3 is built from 14 residues. CDR3 region: CASSLLGTVRTQYF. Drawing the rest from reference TRBV7-2 and TRBJ2-5, the complete variable domain is GAGVSQSPSNKVTEKGKDVELRCDPISGHTALYWYRQSLGQGLEFLIYFQGNSAPDKSGLPSDRFSAERTGGSVSTLTIQRTQQEDSAVYLCASSLLGTVRTQYFGPGTRLLVL.

The V call is TRBV20-1, the J call TRBJ2-2; TCRdb indicates TRBD1, and absent DNA this call remains unverified. The germline CDR1 and CDR2 sequences are DFQATT and SNEGSKA (reference sequence). The CDR3 loop spans 13 amino acids. The CDR3 loop reads CSARAPGTGELFF.

The chain couples TRBV6-1 to TRBJ2-7; TCRdb reports TRBD1, a call that lacks DNA to check it against. The germline CDR1 and CDR2 sequences are MNHNS and SASEGT. This CDR3 is 12 amino acids long. The CDR3: CANGQGFSFQYF.

The CDR3 reads CASNGDSSYEQYF. The rearrangement joins TRBV28 to TRBJ2-7; TCRdb reports TRBD1, a call that lacks DNA to check it against. The length of the CDR3 is 13 residues. The germline CDR1 and CDR2 sequences are MDHEN and SYDVKM.

The chain has TRBV12-3 or TRBV12-4 and TRBJ1-6. The CDR3 runs to 13 residues. CDR3 loop: CASSPREGSPLHF.

The chain has TRBV4-2 and TRBJ1-2; TCRdb's D call of TRBD1 is untestable without DNA. The V gene's germline CDR1 is LGHNA and CDR2 YNFKEQ. The CDR3 length is 15 residues. CDR3 sequence: CASSQDPTGDYGYTF.